One and the same sample provided the 30 T cell receptor beta chains below, sequenced in a study of blood T cell repertoires in COVID-19. Libraries were prepared by immunoSEQ multiplex PCR; TCRdb keeps only in-frame clonotypes and omits some of them. Of approximately 150,000 clones detected, 80% to 90% appear once; the ten largest clones hold 2% to 2.5%. Sequencing used PBMCs or T cells enriched from blood (not recorded which). The receptor source for this set is a man aged 40-49 years with acute COVID-19.

The genes are TRBV14 and TRBJ2-2; D may be TRBD1 (6 bases). The CDR3 has 15 amino acids. Germline CDR1 reads SGHDN; CDR2 reads FVKESK. V shed 0 bases and J shed 4 bases, with 9 bases lying between them. The CDR3 region has the DNA TGTGCCAGCAGCCAAGACAGGACAGTCACCGGGGAGCTGTTTTTT. Protein product: CASSQDRTVTGELFF.

CDR3 protein: CASSPRDIQPQHF. CDR3 nucleotide sequence: TGTGCCAGCAGCCCTCGGGACATTCAGCCCCAGCATTTT. This chain links TRBV5-5 with TRBJ1-5, with a weak D call TRBD1 (6 bases). The CDR3 extends over 13 amino acids. In germline, CDR1 is SGHKS, CDR2 YYEKEE (reference sequence). The V gene lost 4 bases and the J gene lost 6 bases, with 11 bases spanning the gap.

This chain links TRBV19 with TRBJ1-2, with 8 bases matching TRBD1. J was trimmed by 13 bases and V by 4 bases; bases with no gene match: 14. Germline V gene data show CDR1 as LNHDA and CDR2 as SQIVND (reference sequence). The CDR3 loop spans 14 amino acids. The CDR3 nucleotides read TGTGCCAGTAGTACCCCCCAGGGGGCGAAATCGGTCACCTTC. Protein product: CASSTPQGAKSVTF. Together with reference TRBV19 and TRBJ1-2, the CDR3 gives the full variable domain: DGGITQSPKYLFRKEGQNVTLSCEQNLNHDAMYWYRQDPGQGLRLIYYSQIVNDFQKGDIAEGYSVSREKKESFPLTVTSAQKNPTAFYLCASSTPQGAKSVTFGSGTRLTVV.

The rearrangement joins TRBV3-1 (or the pseudogene TRBV3-2) to TRBJ1-1; unclear D gene. This CDR3 is 15 amino acids long. Germline V gene lookup returns CDR1 LGHDT and CDR2 YNNKEL (reference sequence). V lost 2 bases to trimming and J lost 4 bases, with 14 bases between them. The CDR3 loop reads CASSQTMDWGTEAFF. The CDR3 DNA sequence: TGTGCCAGCAGCCAAACCATGGACTGGGGCACTGAAGCTTTCTTT.

This sequence joins TRBV19 and TRBJ2-7; D is unresolved. This CDR3 spans 13 amino acids. The V end was cut by 5 bases, the J end by 3 bases, with 11 bases between. In germline, CDR1 is LNHDA, CDR2 SQIVND (reference sequence). The DNA of the CDR3 is TGTGCCAGTAGTCCACAACCCCTCTACGAGCAGTACTTC. This codes for CASSPQPLYEQYF.

CDR3 loop: CASSPPGVTEGANVLTF. CDR3 bases: TGTGCCAGCTCACCACCGGGAGTAACGGAGGGGGCCAACGTCCTGACTTTC. V is TRBV18 and J is TRBJ2-6, with D possibly being TRBD2 (5 bases). CDR3 size: 17 residues. Germline CDR1 and CDR2: KGHSH and LQKENI. Trimming stripped 0 bases from V and 4 bases from J, with 13 bases between.

A single count supports this clone. The chain uses TRBV7-8 and TRBJ2-1; 10 bases are a match to TRBD1. CDR3 length: 15 residues. Germline-derived CDR1 and CDR2 are SGHVS and FQNEAQ. After removal of 5 bases from V and 6 bases from J, the junction contained 7 bases not matched to a gene. The CDR3 is CASSPGTGAGNEQFF. The DNA of the CDR3 is TGTGCCAGCAGCCCAGGGACAGGGGCCGGCAATGAGCAGTTCTTC.

V is TRBV5-3 and J is TRBJ2-1; 7 nucleotides line up with TRBD1. TRBV5-3 is an open reading frame whose function is uncertain. V was clipped by 2 bases and J by 16 bases; unmatched bases: 12. The length of the CDR3 is 13 residues. As DNA, the CDR3 is TGTGCCAGAAGCTTCGGACGACAGGGTGGGCAATTCTTC. Protein sequence: CARSFGRQGGQFF.

This chain links TRBV5-4 with TRBJ2-2; D is perhaps TRBD2 (6 bases). Per germline, CDR1 SGHNT and CDR2 YYREEE (reference sequence). The CDR3 extends over 16 amino acids. Trimming pared 1 base from V and 0 bases from J, leaving 10 bases between. DNA for the CDR3: TGTGCCAGCAGCTTGACTAGCACGGCGAACACCGGGGAGCTGTTTTTT. Translated: CASSLTSTANTGELFF.

CDR3 sequence: CASSLGLLINEKLFF. The CDR3 region has the DNA TGCGCCAGCAGCTTGGGTCTCTTAATCAATGAAAAACTGTTTTTT. This rearrangement joins TRBV5-1 to TRBJ1-4; D uncertain. Germline CDR1 is SGHRS and CDR2 is YFSETQ. V lost 0 bases to trimming and J lost 5 bases, with 11 bases between them. This CDR3 has 15 residues.

This chain uses TRBV4-2 with TRBJ1-4; D gene ambiguous. V dropped 6 bases and J dropped 5 bases, with 16 bases sitting between them. The V gene's germline CDR1 is LGHNA and CDR2 YNFKEQ. The CDR3 loop spans 15 amino acids. As DNA, the CDR3 is TGTGCCAGCAGAAAAGATTGGGCCACGAATGAAAAACTGTTTTTT. This sequence encodes CASRKDWATNEKLFF.

This chain connects TRBV7-3 to TRBJ2-3; TRBD1 agrees at 7 bases. V shed 0 bases, J shed 0 bases, and the junction held 9 bases outside the gene matches. There are 18 residues in the CDR3. CDR1 and CDR2 from the germline V gene are SGHTA and FQGTGA. CDR3 DNA: TGTGCCAGCAGCTTAACGGGCAGGACAGGTACTAGCACAGATACGCAGTATTTT. Its protein is CASSLTGRTGTSTDTQYF.

This chain links TRBV6-5 with TRBJ1-2; D unresolved. Germline values: CDR1 MNHEY, CDR2 SVGAGI. CDR3 length equals 13 residues. V was shortened by 5 bases and J by 1 base, with 8 bases between the two germline ends. In DNA form, the CDR3 reads TGTGCCAGCAGTCGCGATATTAACTATGGCTACACCTTC. Amino acid sequence: CASSRDINYGYTF.

V gene TRBV3-1 (or the pseudogene TRBV3-2) combines with J gene TRBJ1-4, with TRBD1 as a possible D gene (6 bases). V dropped 1 base and J dropped 1 base, with 10 bases sitting between them. The CDR3 contains 16 residues. Germline V gene lookup returns CDR1 LGHDT and CDR2 YNNKEL (reference sequence). The CDR3 loop reads CASSQVRGITNEKLFF. Written as DNA, the CDR3 is TGTGCCAGCAGCCAAGTCAGGGGAATAACTAATGAAAAACTGTTTTTT.

The chain joins TRBV27 to TRBJ1-1, with D perhaps TRBD1 (6 bases). This CDR3 is 15 amino acids long. Trimming took off 7 bases at V and 4 bases at J, with 19 bases between the two ends. Per germline, CDR1 MNHEY and CDR2 SMNVEV (reference sequence). The CDR3 here is CASILYAGAGTEAFF. The CDR3 coding sequence is TGTGCCAGCATCCTTTACGCGGGGGCCGGCACTGAAGCTTTCTTT.

The gene calls are TRBV21-1 and TRBJ1-4; the table assigns TRBD1, which was not confirmed against the DNA. TRBV21-1 counts as a pseudogene. The CDR3 runs to 15 residues. The CDR3 loop is CASSKGTGEAEKLFF. As DNA, the CDR3 is TGTGCCAGCAGCAAGGGGACAGGGGAAGCTGAAAAACTGTTTTTT.

This chain connects TRBV19 to TRBJ1-1; TRBD1 matches at 7 bases. In germline, CDR1 is LNHDA, CDR2 SQIVND (reference sequence). Trimming cost V 3 bases and J 0 bases; bases outside gene matches: 4. The CDR3 consists of 15 residues. The CDR3 sequence is CASSILQGVNTEAFF. The CDR3, as DNA: TGTGCCAGTAGTATCCTCCAGGGGGTGAACACTGAAGCTTTCTTT.

The V gene is TRBV3-1 (or the pseudogene TRBV3-2), the J gene TRBJ2-1; TRBD2 agrees at 10 bases. V shed 4 bases and J 8 bases; nucleotides not matched to a gene: 14. Germline V gives CDR1 LGHDT, CDR2 YNNKEL (reference sequence). The CDR3 is made up of 17 amino acids. CDR3 in DNA: TGTGCCAGCAGCCTCAGCGGGGGGGTGCCCCCCAATGATGAGCAGTTCTTC. It codes for CASSLSGGVPPNDEQFF.

The gene calls are TRBV6-5 and TRBJ2-5, with D maybe TRBD2 (6 bases). Looked up from germline, CDR1 is MNHEY and CDR2 is SVGAGI. This CDR3 contains 15 residues. V was shortened by 3 bases and J by 4 bases, with 15 bases between the two germline ends. The CDR3 loop reads CASSYVAVGGETQYF. CDR3 nucleotides: TGTGCCAGCAGTTATGTGGCTGTCGGGGGAGAGACCCAGTACTTC.

This clone occurred many times. This chain connects TRBV25-1 to TRBJ1-6; TRBD1 aligns across 9 bases. Germline V gene lookup returns CDR1 MGHDK and CDR2 SYGVNS. The CDR3 extends over 13 amino acids. V was clipped by 6 bases and J by 10 bases; unmatched bases: 4. The CDR3 spells CASRDRGKSPLHF. CDR3 DNA sequence: TGTGCCAGCAGGGACAGGGGAAAATCACCCCTCCACTTT. The complete variable domain, with remaining parts taken from reference TRBV25-1 and TRBJ1-6, reads EADIYQTPRYLVIGTGKKITLECSQTMGHDKMYWYQQDPGMELHLIHYSYGVNSTEKGDLSSESTVSRIRTEHFPLTLESARPSHTSQYLCASRDRGKSPLHFGNGTRLTVT.

V and J are TRBV3-1 (or the pseudogene TRBV3-2) and TRBJ1-3; possible D gene TRBD1, 5 bases. CDR3 size: 16 residues. V was trimmed by 0 bases and J by 4 bases, leaving 13 bases between them. The germline V gene has CDR1 LGHDT and CDR2 YNNKEL (reference sequence). CDR3 in DNA: TGTGCCAGCAGCCAAGAGGCCAGGGAATCCGGAAACACCATATATTTT. Protein: CASSQEARESGNTIYF.

The chain employs TRBV7-2 and TRBJ2-7; 8 nucleotides agree with TRBD1. The germline CDR1 and CDR2 sequences are SGHTA and FQGNSA. There are 14 residues in the CDR3. The V segment lost 1 base and the J segment 7 bases; nucleotides outside the gene matches: 6. The CDR3 nucleotides are TGTGCCAGCAGCTTAGGGACAGGGCGTAATGAGCAGTACTTC. Its translation is CASSLGTGRNEQYF.

The chain links TRBV10-3 to TRBJ1-1; D is ambiguous. Trimming removed 4 bases at V and 5 bases at J, with 14 bases between. Germline V lookup: CDR1 ENHRY, CDR2 SYGVKD. CDR3 length equals 14 residues. CDR3 residues: CAISGTGKGTEAFF. The CDR3, as DNA: TGTGCCATCAGTGGGACCGGGAAGGGAACTGAAGCTTTCTTT.

The chain has TRBV7-9 and TRBJ2-1; 14 bases match TRBD2. The CDR3 contains 19 residues. Per germline, CDR1 SEHNR and CDR2 FQNEAQ (reference sequence). V gave up 1 base and J gave up 1 base; unmatched junction bases: 6. The CDR3: CASSLEGLAGERSYNEQFF. CDR3 nucleotide sequence: TGTGCCAGCAGCTTAGAGGGACTAGCGGGAGAAAGGTCCTACAATGAGCAGTTCTTC.

The CDR3 reads CASRTSGGETQYF. CDR3 DNA sequence: TGTGCCAGCAGGACTTCAGGGGGGGAGACCCAGTACTTC. The V and J genes are TRBV11-2 and TRBJ2-5, with D possibly matching TRBD1 (7 bases). Trimming cost V 6 bases and J 5 bases, with 13 bases left between them. There are 13 residues in the CDR3. The germline gives CDR1 SGHAT, CDR2 FQNNGV.

The chain employs TRBV6-5 and TRBJ1-1; the D gene is possibly TRBD1 (5 bases). V shed 0 bases and J shed 3 bases, with 11 bases lying between them. CDR1 and CDR2 from the germline V gene are MNHEY and SVGAGI. This CDR3 spans 15 amino acids. The CDR3 is CASSYSIGADTEAFF. The CDR3 region has the DNA TGTGCCAGCAGTTACTCGATAGGGGCCGACACTGAAGCTTTCTTT.

This clone showed up just once. The J gene is TRBJ1-1, the V gene TRBV5-1; D perhaps matches TRBD1 (5 bases). V was clipped by 5 bases and J by 1 base, with 15 bases between them. CDR3 length: 15 residues. The germline gives CDR1 SGHRS, CDR2 YFSETQ. The CDR3 DNA follows: TGCGCCAGCAGACCGCTGGGGGAGGGGAACACTGAAGCTTTCTTT. This sequence encodes CASRPLGEGNTEAFF.

This clone was seen once. The V and J genes are TRBV2 and TRBJ2-1; 8 bases fit TRBD2. There are 15 residues in the CDR3. CDR1 is SNHLY, CDR2 FYNNEI, per germline. J lost 8 bases, V lost 6 bases, and 12 bases had no gene match. CDR3 coding DNA: TGTGCCAGCAGGGTTGAGGCGGGAGGACCCCATGAGCAGTTCTTC. This translates into CASRVEAGGPHEQFF.

The V and J genes are TRBV27 and TRBJ2-1, with 10 bases that match TRBD2. Germline lookup yields CDR1 MNHEY and CDR2 SMNVEV (reference sequence). There are 15 residues in the CDR3. V lost 5 bases to trimming and J lost 4 bases; unmatched junction nucleotides: 5. CDR3 bases: TGTGCCAGCAGTGCTAGCGGGGGCTCATACAATGAGCAGTTCTTC. It is translated as CASSASGGSYNEQFF.

This sequence joins TRBV7-2 and TRBJ2-7; 10 bases agree with TRBD2. Per germline, CDR1 SGHTA and CDR2 FQGNSA. CDR3 length equals 15 residues. V was clipped by 6 bases and J by 5 bases; unmatched bases: 10. The CDR3 spells CASSKLAGASHEQYF. The CDR3 DNA reads TGTGCCAGCAGTAAGCTAGCGGGAGCTTCCCACGAGCAGTACTTC.